This T cell receptor (beta chain) was retrieved from a study of CD4 T cells in relation to SARS-CoV-2 and coronaviruses. Germline V CDR1 and CDR2: ENHRY, SYGVKD. The CDR3 is 15 amino acids. J gave up 4 bases and V 5 bases, and 5 bases lay outside the gene matches. CD4+ T cells from unexposed donors were obtained before the COVID-19 pandemic (2011-2018). Isolation of CD4+ T cells took place after about eleven days in culture. Of note for this clone: Its antigen is as yet unknown.

Only in-frame clones appear in the TCRdb table, and some are missing; sequencing was by immunoSEQ multiplex PCR. Here the sample spans 20,000 to 25,000 clones, around 76% being singletons. The source material was CD4+ T cells from PBMCs, cultured in vitro. V gene TRBV10-3 combines with J gene TRBJ2-1; 10 bases align to TRBD1. This receptor was taken from a human donor in good health. The CDR3 DNA reads as TGTGCCATCAGTCCCGGGACAGGGGTTTACAATGAGCAGTTCTTC. It yields the protein CAISPGTGVYNEQFF.